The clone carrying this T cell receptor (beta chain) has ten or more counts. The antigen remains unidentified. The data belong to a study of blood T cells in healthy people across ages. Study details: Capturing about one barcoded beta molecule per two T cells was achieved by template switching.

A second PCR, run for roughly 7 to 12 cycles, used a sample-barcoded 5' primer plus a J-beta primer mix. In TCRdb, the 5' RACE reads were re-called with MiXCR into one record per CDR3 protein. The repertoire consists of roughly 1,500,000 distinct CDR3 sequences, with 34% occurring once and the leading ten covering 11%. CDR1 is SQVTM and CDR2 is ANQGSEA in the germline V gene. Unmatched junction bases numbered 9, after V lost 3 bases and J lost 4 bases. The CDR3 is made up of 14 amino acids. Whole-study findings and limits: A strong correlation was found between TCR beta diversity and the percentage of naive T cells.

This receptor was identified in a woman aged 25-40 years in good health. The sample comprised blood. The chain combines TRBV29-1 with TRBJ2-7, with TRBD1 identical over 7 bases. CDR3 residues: CSVEFNRGGYEQYF. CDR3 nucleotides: TGCAGCGTTGAGTTTAACAGGGGTGGATACGAGCAGTACTTC.